One and the same sample provided the 14 T cell receptor beta chains below, sequenced in a study of blood T cell repertoires in COVID-19. Some clones are missing from TCRdb's copy, which holds only in-frame ones; the method was immunoSEQ multiplex PCR. The sample has a few hundred thousand clones, approximately 88% seen once. The sequencing input was peripheral blood. These receptors all come from a woman aged 25 to 39 who had recovered from COVID-19.

This clone was found a few times. V gene TRBV2 combines with J gene TRBJ1-3; 7 bases map to TRBD1. Germline V lookup: CDR1 SNHLY, CDR2 FYNNEI. The junction had 10 bases not matched to a gene; V was cut back by 5 bases and J by 0 bases. The CDR3 spans 17 residues. The CDR3, as DNA: TGTGCCAGCAGTAGGGACAGCGCCCGGAACTCTGGAAACACCATATATTTT. Its protein product is CASSRDSARNSGNTIYF.

The rearrangement joins TRBV28 to TRBJ1-1; a possible D gene is TRBD1 (6 bases). Looked up from germline, CDR1 is MDHEN and CDR2 is SYDVKM. The CDR3 sequence is 13 residues long. V lost 8 bases and J 10 bases, leaving 20 bases between the germline ends. CDR3 protein: CASQMGDRFGAFF. The CDR3 DNA is TGTGCCAGCCAAATGGGAGACAGGTTTGGAGCTTTCTTT.

As for this clone: Other DNA sequences in the same sample also yield this CDR3. The chain uses TRBV10-3 and TRBJ1-5, with D maybe TRBD1 (5 bases). There are 15 residues in the CDR3. The germline V and J ends were trimmed by 2 bases and 0 bases, with 8 bases remaining between them. The germline CDR1 and CDR2 sequences are ENHRY and SYGVKD. The CDR3 nucleotides read TGTGCCATCAGTGAGCGGGGGTCTAGCAATCAGCCCCAGCATTTT. Translation gives CAISERGSSNQPQHF.

This chain links TRBV4-3 with TRBJ2-3; 7 bases map to TRBD2. J lost 0 bases, V lost 4 bases, and 4 bases had no gene match. The germline CDR1 and CDR2 sequences are LGHNA and YSLEER. This CDR3 region has 15 residues. The CDR3 coding sequence is TGCGCCAGCAGCCTCCAGCGGGGAAGCACAGATACGCAGTATTTT. This codes for CASSLQRGSTDTQYF.

This rearrangement joins TRBV19 to TRBJ2-2; 7 positions agree with TRBD1. The germline CDR1 and CDR2 sequences are LNHDA and SQIVND (reference sequence). J lost 4 bases, V lost 2 bases, and 7 bases had no gene match. This CDR3 is built from 16 residues. CDR3 residues: CASSIWQGVLTGELFF. DNA for the CDR3: TGTGCCAGTAGTATATGGCAGGGGGTGCTCACCGGGGAGCTGTTTTTT.

V is TRBV2 and J is TRBJ2-3; possible D gene TRBD1, 6 bases. The length of the CDR3 is 14 residues. The germline CDR1 and CDR2 sequences are SNHLY and FYNNEI. V lost 5 bases, J lost 2 bases, and 11 bases lay in between. The CDR3 DNA sequence: TGTGCCAGCAGTCTGGACAGAAACACAGATACGCAGTATTTT. This encodes CASSLDRNTDTQYF.

This sequence joins TRBV7-2 and TRBJ1-3; 7 nucleotides align to TRBD1. The J segment lost 4 bases and the V segment lost 5 bases, leaving 2 bases of the junction unmatched. CDR1 and CDR2 (germline): SGHTA, FQGNSA. This CDR3 is 13 amino acids long. Written as DNA, the CDR3 is TGTGCCAGCAGCCCGGGACAGGGAAACACCATATATTTT. Translated, it gives CASSPGQGNTIYF.

The V call is TRBV29-1, the J call TRBJ1-1; TRBD1 might be the D (6 bases). Per the germline V gene, CDR1 is SQVTM and CDR2 is ANQGSEA. The length of the CDR3 is 14 residues. The V and J ends lost 3 bases and 3 bases respectively, with 14 bases between them. CDR3 residues: CSVERGNRDTEAFF. CDR3 bases: TGCAGCGTTGAGAGGGGGAATAGGGACACTGAAGCTTTCTTT.

With regard to this clone: Other DNA sequences within the sample encode an identical CDR3. The chain has TRBV7-2 and TRBJ2-3, with D possibly TRBD1 on 6 matching bases. This CDR3 is built from 14 residues. V lost 1 base, J lost 6 bases, and 11 bases lay in between. The germline V gene encodes CDR1 SGHTA and CDR2 FQGNSA. CDR3 protein: CASSLGGPGDTQYF. The DNA of the CDR3 is TGTGCCAGCAGCTTAGGGGGGCCCGGGGATACGCAGTATTTT. The complete variable domain, with remaining parts taken from reference TRBV7-2 and TRBJ2-3, reads GAGVSQSPSNKVTEKGKDVELRCDPISGHTALYWYRQSLGQGLEFLIYFQGNSAPDKSGLPSDRFSAERTGGSVSTLTIQRTQQEDSAVYLCASSLGGPGDTQYFGPGTRLTVL.

The chain employs TRBV3-1 (or the pseudogene TRBV3-2) and TRBJ2-7; 14 nucleotides align to TRBD2. Germline V gene data show CDR1 as LGHDT and CDR2 as YNNKEL (reference sequence). This CDR3 contains 17 residues. V dropped 1 base and J dropped 2; count of bases not matched to a gene: 4. CDR3 sequence reads: CASSQGLAGGFAYEQYF. DNA of the CDR3: TGTGCCAGCAGCCAAGGACTAGCGGGGGGGTTCGCCTACGAGCAGTACTTC.

The V call is TRBV14, the J call TRBJ2-7, with a possible D match to TRBD1 (6 bases). V lost 1 base and J 0 bases, leaving 16 bases between the germline ends. CDR3 length equals 17 residues. CDR1 SGHDN and CDR2 FVKESK come from the germline V gene. The chain's CDR3 is CASSQGLGQYPSYEQYF. In DNA form, the CDR3 reads TGTGCCAGCAGCCAAGGCCTCGGACAGTACCCCTCCTACGAGCAGTACTTC.

The CDR3 here is CASSPWTENTGELFF. DNA of the CDR3: TGTGCCAGCAGCCCTTGGACAGAGAACACCGGGGAGCTGTTTTTT. V is TRBV7-2 and J is TRBJ2-2; possible D gene TRBD1, 6 bases. Germline values: CDR1 SGHTA, CDR2 FQGNSA. This CDR3 has 15 residues. V was pared by 5 bases and J by 1 base, with 11 bases between.

The J gene is TRBJ2-3, the V gene TRBV18, with D perhaps matching TRBD2 (5 bases). CDR3 length: 15 residues. Germline V gives CDR1 KGHSH, CDR2 LQKENI. The V end was cut by 0 bases, the J end by 2 bases, with 9 bases between. CDR3 sequence: CASSPPNGNTDTQYF. Here the CDR3 DNA reads TGTGCCAGCTCACCACCGAACGGGAACACAGATACGCAGTATTTT.

The chain joins TRBV3-1 (or the pseudogene TRBV3-2) to TRBJ1-1, with no clear D. Trimming left V 6 bases short and J 0 bases short, with 8 bases between. Looked up from germline, CDR1 is LGHDT and CDR2 is YNNKEL (reference sequence). CDR3 size: 13 residues. This CDR3 reads CASRKTVNTEAFF. The CDR3 DNA sequence: TGTGCCAGCAGGAAAACAGTGAACACTGAAGCTTTCTTT.